The clone carrying this T cell receptor beta chain was recorded many times. Germline assignment: CDR1 SQVTM and CDR2 ANQGSEA. Trimming cost V 1 base and J 3 bases, with 18 bases left between them. The CDR3 runs to 16 residues. Unique molecular identifiers tagged the TCRbeta library. TCRdb redid the calling of the PCR reads with MiXCR, one entry per CDR3 protein. This table holds about 690,000 distinct CDR3 sequences, roughly 17% found once. This sample was taken from a study of T-cell reconstitution after alpha-beta-depleted transplantation in children. The clonotype was recovered from a human donor who donated a stem cell graft to a child with acute myeloid leukemia. The J gene is TRBJ1-1, the V gene TRBV29-1, with D possibly TRBD1 on 6 matching bases. The specimen comprised PBMCs from the stem cell graft donor, sampled from the stem cell graft. CDR3: CSVEVIKPGHYTEAFF. DNA of the CDR3: TGCAGCGTTGAAGTTATAAAGCCGGGACATTACACTGAAGCTTTCTTT.